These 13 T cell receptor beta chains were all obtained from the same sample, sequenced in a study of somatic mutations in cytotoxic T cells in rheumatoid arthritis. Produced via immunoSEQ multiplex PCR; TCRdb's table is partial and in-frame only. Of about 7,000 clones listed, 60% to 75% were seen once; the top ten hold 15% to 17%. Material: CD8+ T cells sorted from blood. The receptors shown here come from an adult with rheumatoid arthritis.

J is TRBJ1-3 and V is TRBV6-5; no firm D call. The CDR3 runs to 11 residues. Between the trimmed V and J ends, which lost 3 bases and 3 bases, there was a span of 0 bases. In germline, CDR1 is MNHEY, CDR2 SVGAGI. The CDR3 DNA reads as TGTGCCAGCAGTTATGGAAACACCATATATTTT. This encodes CASSYGNTIYF.

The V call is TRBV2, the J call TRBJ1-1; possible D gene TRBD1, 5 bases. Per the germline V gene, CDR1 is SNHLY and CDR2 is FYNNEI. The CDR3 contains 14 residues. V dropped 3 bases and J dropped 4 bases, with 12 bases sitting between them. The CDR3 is CASSETVALTEAFF. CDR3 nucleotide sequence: TGTGCCAGCAGTGAGACAGTCGCTCTCACTGAAGCTTTCTTT.

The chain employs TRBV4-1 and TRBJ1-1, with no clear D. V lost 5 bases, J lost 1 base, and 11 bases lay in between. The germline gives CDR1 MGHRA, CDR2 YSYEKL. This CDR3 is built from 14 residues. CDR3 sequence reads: CASSYISENTEAFF. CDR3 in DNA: TGCGCCAGCAGCTATATCTCAGAGAACACTGAAGCTTTCTTT.

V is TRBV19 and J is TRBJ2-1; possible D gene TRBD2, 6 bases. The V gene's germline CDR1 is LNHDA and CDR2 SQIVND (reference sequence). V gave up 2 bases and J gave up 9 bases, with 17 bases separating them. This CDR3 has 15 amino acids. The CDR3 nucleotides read TGTGCCAGTAGTATAAACCGGGACTTATCTTTTGAGCAGTTCTTC. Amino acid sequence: CASSINRDLSFEQFF.

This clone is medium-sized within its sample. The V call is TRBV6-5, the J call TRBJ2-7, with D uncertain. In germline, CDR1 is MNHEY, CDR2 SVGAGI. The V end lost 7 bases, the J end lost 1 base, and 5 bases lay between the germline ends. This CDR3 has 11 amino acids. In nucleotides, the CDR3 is TGTGCCAGCACTATATCCTACGAGCAGTACTTC. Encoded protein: CASTISYEQYF.

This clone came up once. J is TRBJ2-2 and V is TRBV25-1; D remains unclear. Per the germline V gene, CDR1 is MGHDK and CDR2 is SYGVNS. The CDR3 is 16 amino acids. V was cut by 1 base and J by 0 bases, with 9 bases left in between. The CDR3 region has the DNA TGTGCCAGCAGTGAATGGGTACAGACGAACACCGGGGAGCTGTTTTTT. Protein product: CASSEWVQTNTGELFF.

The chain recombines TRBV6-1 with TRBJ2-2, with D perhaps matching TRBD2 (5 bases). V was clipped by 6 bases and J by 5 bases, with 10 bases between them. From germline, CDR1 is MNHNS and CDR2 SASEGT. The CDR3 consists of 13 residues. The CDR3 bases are TGTGCCAGCAGGGGGTCGGGGACCGGGGAGCTGTTTTTT. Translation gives CASRGSGTGELFF.

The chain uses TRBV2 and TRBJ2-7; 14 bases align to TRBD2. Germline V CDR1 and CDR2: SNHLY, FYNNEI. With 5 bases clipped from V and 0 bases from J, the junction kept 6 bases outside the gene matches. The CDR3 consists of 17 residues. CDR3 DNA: TGTGCCAGCAGTAGGGGACTAGCGGGGGCGTTCTCCTACGAGCAGTACTTC. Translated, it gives CASSRGLAGAFSYEQYF.

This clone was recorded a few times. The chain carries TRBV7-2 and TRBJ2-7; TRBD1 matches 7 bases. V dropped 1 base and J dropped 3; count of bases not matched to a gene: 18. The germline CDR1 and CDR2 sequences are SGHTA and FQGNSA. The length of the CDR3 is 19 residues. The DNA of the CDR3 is TGTGCCAGCAGCTTAGTCAGTCAGGGGGTAAAACTTTTGGACTACGAGCAGTACTTC. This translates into CASSLVSQGVKLLDYEQYF.

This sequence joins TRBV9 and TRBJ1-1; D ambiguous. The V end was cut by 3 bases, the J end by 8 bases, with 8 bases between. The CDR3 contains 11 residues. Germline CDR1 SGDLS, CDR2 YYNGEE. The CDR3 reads CASSDGSEAFF. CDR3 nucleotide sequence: TGTGCCAGCAGCGACGGTTCGGAAGCTTTCTTT.

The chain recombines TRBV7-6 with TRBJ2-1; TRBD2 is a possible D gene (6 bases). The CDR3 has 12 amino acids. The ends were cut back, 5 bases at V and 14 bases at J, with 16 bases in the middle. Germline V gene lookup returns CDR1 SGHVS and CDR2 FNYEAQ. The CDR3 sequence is CASSDSGSQEFF. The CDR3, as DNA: TGTGCCAGCAGCGATTCCGGGAGCCAGGAGTTCTTC.

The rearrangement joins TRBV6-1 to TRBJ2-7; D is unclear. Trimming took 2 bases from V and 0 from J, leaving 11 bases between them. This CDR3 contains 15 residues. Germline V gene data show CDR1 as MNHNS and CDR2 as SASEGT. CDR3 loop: CASSESSSSSYEQYF. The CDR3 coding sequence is TGTGCCAGCAGTGAATCAAGTTCAAGCTCCTACGAGCAGTACTTC.

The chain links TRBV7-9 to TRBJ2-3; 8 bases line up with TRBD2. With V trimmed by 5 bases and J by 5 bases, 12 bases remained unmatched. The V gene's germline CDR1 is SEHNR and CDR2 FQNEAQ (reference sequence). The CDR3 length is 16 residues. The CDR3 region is CASSIAGTRSIDTQYF. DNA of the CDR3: TGTGCCAGCAGCATTGCCGGGACTAGAAGTATAGATACGCAGTATTTT.